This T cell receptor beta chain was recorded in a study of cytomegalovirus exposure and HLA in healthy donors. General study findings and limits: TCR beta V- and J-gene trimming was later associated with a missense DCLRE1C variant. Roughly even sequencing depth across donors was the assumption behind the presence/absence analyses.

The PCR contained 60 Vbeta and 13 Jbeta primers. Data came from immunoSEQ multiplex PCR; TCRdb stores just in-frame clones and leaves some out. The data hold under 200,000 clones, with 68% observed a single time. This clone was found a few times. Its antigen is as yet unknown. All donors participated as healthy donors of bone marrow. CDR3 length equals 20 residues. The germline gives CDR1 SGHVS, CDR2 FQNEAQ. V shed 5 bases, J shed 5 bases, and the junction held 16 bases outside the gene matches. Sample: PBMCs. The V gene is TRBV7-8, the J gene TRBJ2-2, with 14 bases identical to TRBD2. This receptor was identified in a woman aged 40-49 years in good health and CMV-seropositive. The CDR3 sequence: CASSTRQGGTSGRKTGELFF. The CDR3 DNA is TGTGCCAGCAGCACCCGACAGGGAGGGACTAGCGGGAGAAAAACCGGGGAGCTGTTTTTT. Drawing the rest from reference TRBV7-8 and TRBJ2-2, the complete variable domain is GAGVSQSPRYKVAKRGQDVALRCDPISGHVSLFWYQQALGQGPEFLTYFQNEAQLDKSGLPSDRFFAERPEGSVSTLKIQRTQQEDSAVYLCASSTRQGGTSGRKTGELFFGEGSRLTVL.